The rows below give T cell receptor beta chains drawn from one sample of a study of shared clonotypes between healthy human individuals. Only in-frame clones appear in the TCRdb table, and some are missing; sequencing was by immunoSEQ multiplex PCR. The profile shows some 790,000 clones, approximately 72% of them singletons. The sample taken for sequencing was memory CD4+ T cells sorted from blood. The receptors derive from a woman aged 30 to 39 in good health. CDR3s leave out the opening cysteine and the closing phenylalanine or tryptophan. A D gene is named only where the DNA matches it firmly. Some rows mark clone size as missing; the rest say once, few, many or name a class of expanded clone.

v_call,j_call,d_call,clone_size,cdr3_length,cdr3_aa
TRBV7-9,TRBJ1-1,-,-,16,ASSSLGTLARLNTEAF
TRBV15,TRBJ2-7,TRBD1,-,13,ATSSLTGTGVGQY
TRBV2,TRBJ2-3,-,-,14,ASRQGFQRTTDTQY
TRBV29-1,TRBJ1-1,-,-,10,SVVPRRAEAF
TRBV18,TRBJ2-6,TRBD2,-,18,ASSPPLAGVLNSGANVLT
TRBV19,TRBJ1-5,-,-,11,ASSMQFNQPQH
TRBV28,TRBJ2-1,-,-,12,ASSLSPGFNEQF
TRBV11-2,TRBJ2-7,TRBD1,-,13,ASSPWTGMAYEQY
TRBV7-8,TRBJ1-2,-,-,14,ASSLALGQKNYGYT
TRBV5-4,TRBJ2-1,-,few,11,ASSGQIYNEQF